This is a list of T cell receptor beta chains from one sample in a study of early T cells in non-severe SARS-CoV-2 infection. TCRdb reprocessed the 5' RACE reads with MiXCR, giving one entry per CDR3 protein. The table includes about 30,000 distinct CDR3 sequences, 5% to 5.5% detected once. What was sequenced was whole blood. The receptors originated from an adult who was a healthcare worker with PCR-confirmed SARS-CoV-2 infection or an uninfected control (not recorded which). Both conserved end residues are part of each CDR3. D genes are given only for firm matches. Clone size is stated in some rows and not others, as once, few, many or a class when expanded.

v_gene	abundance	d_gene	len	j_gene	CDR3aa	CDR3nt
TRBV11-2	many	-	12	TRBJ2-7	CASSRDTYEQYF	TGTGCCAGCAGCCGTGACACCTACGAGCAGTACTTC
TRBV28	many	-	15	TRBJ2-5	CASRGFPGTQETQYF	TGTGCCAGCCGGGGTTTTCCGGGGACCCAAGAGACCCAGTACTTC
TRBV12-5	many	-	14	TRBJ2-7	CASVLGQLEYEQYF	TGTGCTAGTGTTTTGGGACAACTAGAATACGAGCAGTACTTC
TRBV4-2	many	-	13	TRBJ2-1	CASSQERVGEQFF	TGTGCCAGCAGCCAAGAGCGGGTGGGTGAGCAGTTCTTC
TRBV5-4	once	-	13	TRBJ2-7	CASSGGGMYEQYF	TGTGCCAGCAGCGGAGGGGGGATGTACGAGCAGTACTTC
TRBV7-2	-	-	13	TRBJ2-7	CASSLGQFHEQYF	TGTGCCAGCAGCTTAGGACAGTTCCACGAGCAGTACTTC
TRBV12-3/TRBV12-4	-	TRBD2	16	TRBJ2-1	CASSFGTSGRAGEQFF	TGTGCCAGCAGTTTCGGGACTAGCGGGAGGGCCGGTGAGCAGTTCTTC
TRBV6-5	many	-	14	TRBJ1-5	CASSYRGPNQPQHF	TGTGCCAGCAGTTACAGGGGCCCCAATCAGCCCCAGCATTTT
TRBV6-5	few	TRBD1	13	TRBJ1-6	CASSRDSNSPLHF	TGTGCCAGCAGCCGGGACAGCAATTCACCCCTCCACTTT
TRBV5-6	few	TRBD2	14	TRBJ2-7	CASSSRAGEYEQYF	TGTGCCAGCAGCTCGCGGGCGGGAGAGTACGAGCAGTACTTC
TRBV7-7	many	-	13	TRBJ1-1	CASSLRPNTEAFF	TGTGCCAGCAGCCTCCGACCGAACACTGAAGCTTTCTTT
TRBV5-1	many	-	16	TRBJ2-6	CASSLDPNSGANVLTF	TGCGCCAGCAGCTTGGATCCCAACTCTGGGGCCAACGTCCTGACTTTC
TRBV28	many	TRBD1	14	TRBJ1-6	CATMGQPDNSPLHF	TGTGCCACCATGGGACAGCCCGATAATTCACCCCTCCACTTT
TRBV7-6	-	-	15	TRBJ2-2	CASSLVRGNTGELFF	TGTGCCAGCAGCTTAGTACGGGGGAACACCGGGGAGCTGTTTTTT
TRBV12-3/TRBV12-4	-	-	17	TRBJ2-1	CASSPRGRDWRYNEQFF	TGTGCCAGCAGCCCCAGGGGACGGGACTGGAGGTACAATGAGCAGTTCTTC
TRBV12-3/TRBV12-4	-	-	14	TRBJ1-2	CASSRTGYDYGYTF	TGTGCCAGCAGCAGGACCGGTTACGACTATGGCTACACCTTC
TRBV14	many	TRBD2	15	TRBJ2-1	CASSRGLARGSEQFF	TGTGCCAGCAGTCGAGGACTAGCTAGAGGGAGTGAGCAGTTCTTC
TRBV9	many	TRBD2	19	TRBJ2-5	CASSAWEGLAGPKGETQYF	TGTGCCAGCAGCGCTTGGGAAGGACTAGCGGGCCCCAAGGGGGAGACCCAGTACTTC
TRBV12-3/TRBV12-4	-	TRBD2	18	TRBJ2-2	CASSPTVGSGANTGELFF	TGTGCCAGCAGCCCTACTGTGGGTAGCGGGGCGAACACCGGGGAGCTGTTTTTT
TRBV12-3/TRBV12-4	many	-	16	TRBJ2-3	CASSLRGGFGSDTQYF	TGTGCCAGCAGTTTAAGGGGGGGATTCGGTTCAGATACGCAGTATTTT
TRBV24-1	many	TRBD1	14	TRBJ2-7	CATSPGTGGNEQYF	TGTGCCACCAGCCCCGGGACAGGGGGCAACGAGCAGTACTTC
TRBV11-2	few	TRBD2	15	TRBJ2-1	CASSLSGRSYNEQFF	TGTGCCAGCAGCTTGAGCGGGAGGAGCTACAATGAGCAGTTCTTC
TRBV11-3	few	-	14	TRBJ2-2	CASTATGNTGELFF	TGTGCCAGCACCGCTACTGGGAACACCGGGGAGCTGTTTTTT
TRBV20-1	many	-	15	TRBJ2-7	CSARESGREVYEQYF	TGCAGTGCCCGGGAAAGCGGCAGGGAGGTCTACGAGCAGTACTTC
TRBV25-1	many	TRBD2	15	TRBJ2-7	CASSEYNSGGHEQYF	TGTGCCAGCAGTGAATATAATTCGGGGGGACACGAGCAGTACTTC
TRBV9	many	-	13	TRBJ2-1	CASSVAPSDEQFF	TGTGCCAGCAGCGTTGCGCCTAGCGATGAGCAGTTCTTC
TRBV11-2	-	TRBD2	16	TRBJ2-7	CASSPTRLADRREQYF	TGTGCCAGCAGCCCCACTAGACTAGCGGACCGGCGGGAGCAGTACTTC
TRBV13	few	TRBD1	15	TRBJ1-4	CASSLGGQGSEKLFF	TGTGCCAGCAGCTTAGGGGGACAGGGATCGGAAAAACTGTTTTTT
TRBV10-1	many	TRBD2	15	TRBJ2-3	CASSESLAGVDTQYF	TGCGCCAGCAGTGAGTCTCTAGCGGGAGTTGATACGCAGTATTTT
TRBV7-2	many	-	14	TRBJ1-4	CASRQNIRGEKLFF	TGTGCCAGCAGGCAAAACATCAGGGGTGAAAAACTGTTTTTT
TRBV7-2	many	-	17	TRBJ2-6	CASSFRTGDSGANVLTF	TGTGCCAGCAGCTTTCGTACAGGAGACTCTGGGGCCAACGTCCTGACTTTC